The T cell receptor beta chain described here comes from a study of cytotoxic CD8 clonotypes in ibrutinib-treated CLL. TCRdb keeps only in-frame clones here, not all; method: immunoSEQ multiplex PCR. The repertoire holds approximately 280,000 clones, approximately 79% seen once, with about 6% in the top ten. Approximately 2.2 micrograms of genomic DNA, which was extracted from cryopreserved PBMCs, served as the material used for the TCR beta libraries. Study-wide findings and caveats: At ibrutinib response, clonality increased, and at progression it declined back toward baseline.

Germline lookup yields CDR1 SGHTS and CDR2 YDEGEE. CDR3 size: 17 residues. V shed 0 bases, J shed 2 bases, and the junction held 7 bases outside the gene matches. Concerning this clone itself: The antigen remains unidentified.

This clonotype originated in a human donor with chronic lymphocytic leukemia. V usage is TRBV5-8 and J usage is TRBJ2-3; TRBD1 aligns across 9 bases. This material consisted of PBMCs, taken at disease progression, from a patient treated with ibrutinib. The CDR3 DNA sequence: TGTGCCAGCAGCTTGGCCTCCGGACAGGGGATCACAGATACGCAGTATTTT. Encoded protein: CASSLASGQGITDTQYF. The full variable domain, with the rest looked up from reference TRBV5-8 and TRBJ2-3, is EAGVTQSPTHLIKTRGQQATLRCSPISGHTSVYWYQQALGLGLQFLLWYDEGEERNRGNFPPRFSGRQFPNYSSELNVNALELEDSALYLCASSLASGQGITDTQYFGPGTRLTVL.